This TCR beta chain came from a study of graft-versus-host responses after intestinal transplantation. The wider study: Tacrolimus plus steroids were given to all recipients for approximately three years, preceded by anti-thymocyte globulin induction.

The assay was immunoSEQ multiplex PCR, and TCRdb's table has in-frame clones only and misses some. The profile covers roughly 30,000 clones, with roughly 80% appearing a single time and roughly 18% taken by the ten largest. The V gene's germline CDR1 is SGHAT and CDR2 FQNNGV. With V trimmed by 1 base and J by 7 bases, 2 bases remained unmatched. This CDR3 contains 13 residues. Remarks on this clone: Antigen unknown.

Points from the study as a whole: GvH clone levels peaked in circulation, and this peak was associated with early post-transplant HvG declines. Those patients showing graft-donor T cell macrochimerism displayed high graft-versus-host to host-versus-graft clonal ratios in allografts. Some GvH clones appeared in ileal mucosa or blood before recipient bone marrow.

The chain couples TRBV11-2 to TRBJ2-7; TRBD2 matches 9 bases. This sequence originates from a human donor who received an intestinal transplant. The specimen was unstimulated CD8+ T cells sorted from spleen or lymph node cells, collected before intestinal transplant. The CDR3 region is CASSLGAGGEQYF. For the CDR3, the DNA is TGTGCCAGCAGCTTAGGGGCGGGGGGGGAGCAGTACTTC.